Presented here are 27 T cell receptor beta chains from one specimen sequenced in a study of blood T cells in healthy people across ages. Using a J-beta primer mix together with a sample-barcoded 5' primer, a second PCR was run for about 7 to 12 cycles. In TCRdb, the 5' RACE reads were re-called with MiXCR into one record per CDR3 protein. The table lists more than 550,000 distinct CDR3 sequences, approximately 22% of them singletons. The sequenced sample was blood. The receptor source for this set is a man aged 70-80 years in good health.

This sequence joins TRBV10-3 and TRBJ2-3, with 10 bases aligning to TRBD1. The germline gives CDR1 ENHRY, CDR2 SYGVKD. Trimming cost V 8 bases and J 4 bases; bases outside gene matches: 6. The CDR3 covers 14 residues. CDR3 sequence: CAILGQGISDTQYF. CDR3 DNA sequence: TGTGCCATCTTGGGACAGGGGATTTCAGATACGCAGTATTTT.

This clonotype was found many times. V gene TRBV5-6 combines with J gene TRBJ1-2, with TRBD1 matching 10 bases. There are 16 residues in the CDR3. The germline CDR1 and CDR2 sequences are SGHDT and YYEEEE. The J segment lost 4 bases and the V segment lost 4 bases, leaving 10 bases of the junction unmatched. The CDR3 here is CASSPGTGDEGYGYTF. CDR3 DNA: TGTGCCAGCAGCCCGGGGACAGGGGACGAGGGCTATGGCTACACCTTC.

This clonotype has just a few counts. The V gene is TRBV7-3, the J gene TRBJ1-3; TRBD1 aligns across 7 bases. CDR1 is SGHTA, CDR2 FQGTGA, per germline. This CDR3 has 16 amino acids. V trimming: 5 bases; J trimming: 3 bases; junction bases outside the gene matches: 10. CDR3 nucleotides: TGTGCCAGCAGCCTATCGTCACAGGGGAGTGGAAACACCATATATTTT. This gives the protein CASSLSSQGSGNTIYF.

The chain links TRBV7-2 to TRBJ2-6; no firm D call. The CDR3 loop spans 12 amino acids. The V gene lost 8 bases and the J gene lost 2 bases, with 4 bases spanning the gap. Germline V lookup: CDR1 SGHTA, CDR2 FQGNSA. The CDR3 is CASGPGANVLTF. The CDR3 coding sequence is TGTGCCAGCGGTCCTGGGGCCAACGTCCTGACTTTC.

The sample holds a few counts of this clonotype. V usage is TRBV24-1 and J usage is TRBJ2-1; weak D call: TRBD1 (5 bases). CDR3 length: 15 residues. The germline gives CDR1 KGHDR, CDR2 SFDVKD. V was shortened by 2 bases and J by 1 base, with 8 bases between the two germline ends. The CDR3 sequence is CATSDWTHSYNEQFF. CDR3 sequence (DNA): TGTGCCACCAGTGATTGGACACATTCCTACAATGAGCAGTTCTTC.

This clonotype was counted between two and nine times. The chain carries TRBV7-9 and TRBJ1-3, with no clear D. The CDR3 covers 13 residues. CDR1 is SEHNR, CDR2 FQNEAQ, per germline (reference sequence). The ends were cut back, 5 bases at V and 4 bases at J, with 9 bases in the middle. The CDR3 DNA is TGTGCCAGCAGCACAGAACAGGGAAACACCATATATTTT. Residues: CASSTEQGNTIYF.

In this sample, this clonotype turned up once. The chain employs TRBV20-1 and TRBJ1-1; 7 bases agree with TRBD1. Trimming took 0 bases from V and 4 from J; bases not matched to a gene: 5. This CDR3 has 14 amino acids. The germline V gene has CDR1 DFQATT and CDR2 SNEGSKA (reference sequence). The DNA of the CDR3 is TGCAGTGCTAGAGATCAAGACAGGGCCACTGAAGCTTTCTTT. Residues: CSARDQDRATEAFF.

The DNA for the CDR3 is TGTGCCAGCAGCTCCCGGACTAGCGGGAGCGCAGATGCGCAGTATTTT. This sequence encodes CASSSRTSGSADAQYF. The chain links TRBV21-1 to TRBJ2-3; TRBD2 is taken as the D call from the table, unchecked against the DNA. TRBV21-1 is tagged as a pseudogene. This CDR3 comprises 16 residues.

The chain has TRBV7-9 and TRBJ2-3, with TRBD2 matching 7 bases. V lost 3 bases and J lost 4; bases outside the gene matches: 10. Germline CDR1 is SEHNR and CDR2 is FQNEAQ (reference sequence). The CDR3 runs to 16 residues. The CDR3 loop reads CASSFLLAGASDTQYF. The CDR3, as DNA: TGTGCCAGCAGCTTCCTTCTGGCGGGAGCCTCAGATACGCAGTATTTT.

The rearrangement joins TRBV29-1 to TRBJ1-4, with 9 bases aligning to TRBD1. The V gene end was trimmed by 6 bases and the J gene end by 6 bases; junction bases not matched to a gene: 5. The CDR3 contains 13 residues. The germline gives CDR1 SQVTM, CDR2 ANQGSEA. The CDR3 reads CSVWTGADEKLFF. In DNA, the CDR3 is TGCAGCGTGTGGACAGGGGCGGATGAAAAACTGTTTTTT. Drawing the rest from reference TRBV29-1 and TRBJ1-4, the complete variable domain is SAVISQKPSRDICQRGTSLTIQCQVDSQVTMMFWYRQQPGQSLTLIATANQGSEATYESGFVIDKFPISRPNLTFSTLTVSNMSPEDSSIYLCSVWTGADEKLFFGSGTQLSVL.

The genes are TRBV20-1 and TRBJ2-7, with a possible D match to TRBD2 (7 bases). The CDR3 covers 13 residues. Trimming pared 5 bases from V and 2 bases from J, leaving 13 bases between. CDR1 and CDR2 (germline): DFQATT, SNEGSKA (reference sequence). The CDR3 is CSAPSGGAYEQYF. CDR3 bases: TGCAGTGCTCCTTCGGGGGGCGCCTACGAGCAGTACTTC.

Concerning this clonotype itself: An end of the junction differs from the germline gene, which may be a read error. The chain employs TRBV30 and TRBJ2-2; D may be TRBD1 (6 bases). This CDR3 has 12 residues. CDR1 and CDR2 from the germline V gene are GTSNPN and SVGIG (reference sequence). CDR3 region: CAIGSGAGVLFF. The CDR3 DNA follows: TGTGCCATCGGATCAGGGGCCGGGGTGCTGTTTTTT.

This chain connects TRBV29-1 to TRBJ1-2; D perhaps matches TRBD1 (5 bases). V was shortened by 3 bases and J by 5 bases, with 10 bases between the two germline ends. This CDR3 has 12 amino acids. Germline CDR1 is SQVTM and CDR2 is ANQGSEA. Here the CDR3 DNA reads TGCAGCGTTGATGGGGGGGTATATGGCTACACCTTC. Translated, it gives CSVDGGVYGYTF.

This clonotype was counted at least ten times. The rearrangement links TRBV6-1 to TRBJ1-2; possibly TRBD1 for D (5 bases). Trimming took 6 bases from V and 0 from J, leaving 5 bases between them. The CDR3 contains 12 residues. The germline gives CDR1 MNHNS, CDR2 SASEGT. The CDR3, as DNA: TGTGCCAGCAGGACAGCTAACTATGGCTACACCTTC. Amino acids: CASRTANYGYTF.

This clonotype was seen only a few times. This chain links TRBV15 with TRBJ2-5; 9 bases map to TRBD1. The DNA end is a closer match to TRBJ2-7, so the J assignment may be wrong. The CDR3 length is 15 residues. Looked up from germline, CDR1 is LNHNV and CDR2 is YYDKDF (reference sequence). This chain's CDR3 is CATSRDRTGAYEQYV. The CDR3 coding sequence is TGTGCCACCAGCAGAGATAGGACAGGGGCGTACGAGCAGTACGTC.

This clonotype occurred many times. DNA of the CDR3: TGTGCCAGCAGCCGCGGCGGTGGGGCAGCTTTCTTT. It yields the protein CASSRGGGAAFF. The chain uses TRBV12-3 or TRBV12-4 and TRBJ1-1; TRBD1 might be the D (5 bases). The CDR3 is 12 residues long. Trimming took 6 bases from V and 10 from J, leaving 15 bases between them.

This chain links TRBV7-2 with TRBJ2-6, with a weak D call TRBD2 (6 bases). V shed 1 base and J shed 0 bases, with 7 bases lying between them. The CDR3 length is 16 residues. CDR1 and CDR2 (germline): SGHTA, FQGNSA. CDR3 amino acids: CASSLVGSSGANVLTF. CDR3 DNA sequence: TGTGCCAGCAGCTTAGTCGGGAGCTCTGGGGCCAACGTCCTGACTTTC.

This clonotype was detected only a few times. The chain joins TRBV7-8 to TRBJ2-7; D may be TRBD2 (5 bases). Germline values: CDR1 SGHVS, CDR2 FQNEAQ. The CDR3 runs 14 residues. Deletions cut 1 base from V and 7 bases from J, with 14 bases between. CDR3 DNA: TGTGCCAGCAGCTTAGTTCGCGAGCGGACGGAGCAGTACTTC. It specifies CASSLVRERTEQYF.

This clonotype has more than one count but fewer than ten. This CDR3 reads CASSHGSVASGFNEQFF. In DNA form, the CDR3 reads TGCGCCAGCAGCCACGGTTCCGTGGCTAGCGGGTTCAATGAGCAGTTCTTC. The chain uses TRBV4-1 and TRBJ2-5; 8 bases line up with TRBD2. The J call could be wrong; TRBJ2-1 is a better fit for the DNA end. CDR3 length: 17 residues. From germline, CDR1 is MGHRA and CDR2 YSYEKL.

This clonotype has only a few counts. The chain has TRBV14 and TRBJ2-1, with D possibly matching TRBD2 (6 bases). Germline-derived CDR1 and CDR2 are SGHDN and FVKESK. Trimming left V 1 base short and J 9 bases short, with 16 bases between. The CDR3 covers 15 residues. This CDR3 reads CASSQGGTWVFEQFF. The CDR3 DNA sequence: TGTGCCAGCAGCCAAGGGGGGACTTGGGTATTTGAGCAGTTCTTC. The full variable domain, rest sourced from reference TRBV14 and TRBJ2-1, is EAGVTQFPSHSVIEKGQTVTLRCDPISGHDNLYWYRRVMGKEIKFLLHFVKESKQDESGMPNNRFLAERTGGTYSTLKVQPAELEDSGVYFCASSQGGTWVFEQFFGPGTRLTVL.

The DNA of the CDR3 is TGTGCCAGCAGCTTACAGCAGTATTCCTACGAGCAGTACTTC. Translated, it gives CASSLQQYSYEQYF. The rearrangement links TRBV7-9 to TRBJ2-1; no clear D. The better agreement between TRBJ2-7 and the DNA end casts doubt on the J call. CDR3 length: 14 amino acids. CDR1 is SEHNR, CDR2 FQNEAQ, per germline (reference sequence).

V is TRBV13 and J is TRBJ2-3; 7 bases match TRBD1. This CDR3 is 12 amino acids long. After removal of 5 bases from V and 12 bases from J, the junction contained 8 bases not matched to a gene. Germline values: CDR1 PRHDT, CDR2 FYEKMQ (reference sequence). The CDR3 sequence: CASSPGQLYQYF. In DNA, the CDR3 is TGTGCCAGCAGCCCGGGACAGCTCTATCAGTATTTT.

This clonotype was counted a few times. V gene TRBV29-1 combines with J gene TRBJ1-4; D may be TRBD1 (5 bases). This CDR3 is built from 13 residues. CDR1 and CDR2 (germline): SQVTM, ANQGSEA. V shed 8 bases and J shed 3 bases, with 13 bases lying between them. The CDR3 protein is CSSWDGSNEKLFF. The CDR3 DNA follows: TGCAGCTCGTGGGACGGATCTAATGAAAAACTGTTTTTT.

The chain employs TRBV6-4 and TRBJ2-3; D may be TRBD1 (5 bases). The CDR3 sequence is 16 residues long. V lost 0 bases to trimming and J lost 2 bases, with 12 bases between them. Germline V gives CDR1 MRHNA, CDR2 SNTAGT. In DNA, the CDR3 is TGTGCCAGCAGTGACTCGACCAGGGCCCCCACAGATACGCAGTATTTT. Residues: CASSDSTRAPTDTQYF.

This clonotype was observed a few times. The chain recombines TRBV5-1 with TRBJ2-4; the D gene could be TRBD1 or TRBD2 (5 bases each). The CDR3 runs to 14 residues. V lost 4 bases and J 8 bases, leaving 16 bases between the germline ends. The germline V gene has CDR1 SGHRS and CDR2 YFSETQ. The CDR3 DNA follows: TGCGCCAGCAGCGGAGGACAACGTGTGGACATTCAGTACTTC. Translation: CASSGGQRVDIQYF.

The chain is built from TRBV11-2 and TRBJ2-3; 9 bases match TRBD1. The germline V gene has CDR1 SGHAT and CDR2 FQNNGV. The V and J ends lost 5 bases and 10 bases, in that order; junction bases with no gene match: 13. The length of the CDR3 is 15 residues. This chain's CDR3 is CASSPSTPGQGSQYF. In DNA form, the CDR3 reads TGTGCCAGCAGCCCAAGTACCCCGGGACAGGGTTCGCAGTATTTT.

Here the CDR3 DNA reads TGCGCCAGCAGCACCCCGGGACAGAGATTATACAATGAGCAGTTCTTC. Translating it yields CASSTPGQRLYNEQFF. This rearrangement joins TRBV5-1 to TRBJ2-1, with 7 bases matching TRBD1. V shed 4 bases and J 4 bases; nucleotides not matched to a gene: 11. The germline gives CDR1 SGHRS, CDR2 YFSETQ. The CDR3 has 16 residues.